Described below is a single T cell receptor (beta chain) sequence and its context. Its antigen is undetermined. These data come from a study of blood T cells in healthy people across ages. Primed by a sample-barcoded 5' primer and a J-beta primer mix, a second PCR proceeded for 7 to 11 cycles. MiXCR, applied by TCRdb to the 5' RACE reads, yields one record per CDR3 protein. Among fewer than 2 million distinct CDR3 sequences listed, approximately 39% were seen once. Isolation yielded PBMCs, at least 7 million per sample, in every case. Per sample, at least 5 micrograms of total RNA were extracted. The ends were cut back, 0 bases at V and 3 bases at J, with 18 bases in the middle. This CDR3 is 17 amino acids long. The germline V gene has CDR1 LNHNV and CDR2 YYDKDF (reference sequence). Study results and caveats: It was the long-lived donors that had more naive CD4+ cells and higher diversity than aged donors.

The V and J genes are TRBV15 and TRBJ2-7; possibly TRBD1 for D (6 bases). This clonotype originated in a human donor in good health. The specimen was blood. The CDR3 here is CATSREHGQRTLYEQYF. The CDR3 DNA reads as TGTGCCACCAGCAGAGAACACGGACAGCGGACCCTCTACGAGCAGTACTTC.